This T cell receptor (beta chain) came from a study of Ad26.COV2.S vaccination and SARS-CoV-2 variants. Across the study: Each vaccinee took Ad26.COV2.S intramuscularly, once or twice 56 days apart.

Described treatment: around 19 received Ad26.COV2.S at low or high dose, single or two shots; about 5 received placebo; per-sample allocation not given. Collection of the samples took place on day 63 after the first injection of vaccine or placebo. A word on this clone: No antigen is known for it.

Measured with immunoSEQ multiplex PCR; TCRdb has only the in-frame clones, and not every one. Among roughly 680,000 clones listed, 80% to 90% were seen once. Study-wide results and caveats: Reportedly, after vaccination the spike-specific CD8+ and CD4+ T cell responses displayed substantial breadth. The placebo group had lower spike-specific TCR breadth than the vaccine recipients did.

This TCR came from a person between 18 and 59 years old who received the Ad26.COV2.S COVID-19 vaccine or a placebo. The sequences come from peripheral blood, collected in a trial of Ad26.COV2.S vaccine versus placebo.

CDR3 coding DNA: TGTGCCAGCAGCCTCCGGACTAGCGGGGGGGCGGTTGAGCAGTTCTTC. It encodes CASSLRTSGGAVEQFF. The chain joins TRBV9 to TRBJ2-1; 15 bases map to TRBD2. CDR1 is SGDLS and CDR2 is YYNGEE in the germline V gene. The CDR3 contains 16 residues. V lost 4 bases to trimming and J lost 9 bases; unmatched junction nucleotides: 8. Together with reference TRBV9 and TRBJ2-1, the CDR3 gives the full variable domain: DSGVTQTPKHLITATGQRVTLRCSPRSGDLSVYWYQQSLDQGLQFLIQYYNGEERAKGNILERFSAQQFPDLHSELNLSSLELGDSALYFCASSLRTSGGAVEQFFGPGTRLTVL.